The clone carrying this T cell receptor (beta chain) was seen only once. The data were taken from a study of blood T cell repertoires in COVID-19. Turning to the study itself: T cells, B-cell-depleted T cells, or PBMCs supplied cDNA or gDNA.

The data were produced by immunoSEQ multiplex PCR, yet TCRdb's version contains in-frame clones alone and is incomplete. The data hold roughly 220,000 clones, with about 87% observed a single time. The sample taken for sequencing was peripheral blood. The source of this sequence is a man in his 60s with acute or convalescent COVID-19.

In DNA form, the CDR3 reads TGTGCCAGCAGCTTAGGGGGCTCCACCGGGGAGCTGTTTTTT. Its translation: CASSLGGSTGELFF. The rearrangement links TRBV7-2 to TRBJ2-2, with D perhaps matching TRBD1 (5 bases). This CDR3 contains 14 residues. Trimming took 1 base from V and 4 from J, leaving 7 bases between them. Germline lookup yields CDR1 SGHTA and CDR2 FQGNSA.